This T cell receptor beta chain is from a study of blood T cell repertoires in COVID-19. Study context: Acute and convalescent COVID-19 samples came from the United States, Italy and Spain. In each case, the material was cDNA or gDNA derived from T cells, B-cell-depleted T cells, or PBMCs.

CDR3 length: 15 amino acids. V lost 4 bases to trimming and J lost 0 bases, with 9 bases between them. CDR1 is SNHLY, CDR2 FYNNEI, per germline. The authors' processing: Nucleated cell counts were estimated from reference gene primer amplification. Assay used: immunoSEQ multiplex PCR; TCRdb lists only in-frame clones, some missing. V, J and clone size are taken as reported in that table, and D and trimming were inferred from the DNA itself. Among about 100,000 clones listed, about nine tenths were seen once. Sequencing was carried out using peripheral blood. This TCR derives from a man aged 50-60 years with active COVID-19. The rearrangement links TRBV2 to TRBJ2-2; D is undetermined. The CDR3, as DNA: TGTGCCAGCAGTGTCTCCAGGTCGAACACCGGGGAGCTGTTTTTT. Residues: CASSVSRSNTGELFF.